Following are 21 T cell receptor beta chains from one sample sequenced in a study of T cell repertoires in cytomegalovirus infection. Each CDR3 protein gets one entry after TCRdb re-called the reads with MiXCR. This sample has 80,000 to 95,000 distinct CDR3 sequences, with about 29% found just once. No antigens are known for them. The sequences come from CD8+ T cells from cultured PBMCs, collected from culture after CMV antigen stimulation. Source of these receptors: a human donor in good health (CMV status not recorded). Some clones in this sample may be carry-over from other donors' samples.

The V gene is TRBV7-6, the J gene TRBJ1-1; D uncertain. The V and J ends lost 1 base and 0 bases respectively, with 9 bases between them. Germline V CDR1 and CDR2: SGHVS, FNYEAQ. This CDR3 contains 15 residues. CDR3 region: CASSLGVGMNTEAFF. CDR3 sequence (DNA): TGTGCCAGCAGCTTAGGTGTAGGGATGAACACTGAAGCTTTCTTT.

A few counts support this clonotype. The chain couples TRBV4-1 to TRBJ1-5, with D possibly being TRBD1 (6 bases). V lost 0 bases to trimming and J lost 0 bases, with 12 bases between them. Germline V gene data show CDR1 as MGHRA and CDR2 as YSYEKL. The CDR3 has 17 amino acids. The CDR3 DNA reads TGCGCCAGCAGCCAAGAGGGACACCTATATAGCAATCAGCCCCAGCATTTT. Amino acid sequence: CASSQEGHLYSNQPQHF.

This clonotype was detected many times. The V gene is TRBV19, the J gene TRBJ2-1, with 9 positions matching TRBD1. CDR3 size: 15 residues. Germline V gives CDR1 LNHDA, CDR2 SQIVND (reference sequence). J lost 3 bases, V lost 5 bases, and 5 bases had no gene match. Written as DNA, the CDR3 is TGTGCCAGTAGTCCGGGACAGGGAGTCTACAATGAGCAGTTCTTC. Protein product: CASSPGQGVYNEQFF. Drawing the rest from reference TRBV19 and TRBJ2-1, the complete variable domain is DGGITQSPKYLFRKEGQNVTLSCEQNLNHDAMYWYRQDPGQGLRLIYYSQIVNDFQKGDIAEGYSVSREKKESFPLTVTSAQKNPTAFYLCASSPGQGVYNEQFFGPGTRLTVL.

J is TRBJ2-7 and V is TRBV20-1; 12 bases are shared with TRBD2. Germline V lookup: CDR1 DFQATT, CDR2 SNEGSKA (reference sequence). CDR3 size: 15 residues. J gave up 7 bases and V 3 bases, and 10 bases lay outside the gene matches. This CDR3 is CSASPSGGGIWEQYF. In DNA form, the CDR3 reads TGCAGTGCTAGCCCTAGCGGGGGGGGGATTTGGGAGCAGTACTTC.

At least ten counts were recorded for this clonotype. The chain carries TRBV7-2 and TRBJ1-1; 7 nucleotides align to TRBD1. Germline V lookup: CDR1 SGHTA, CDR2 FQGNSA. CDR3 size: 12 residues. The DNA for the CDR3 is TGTGTGGAGGGGGCGTTTAACACTGAAGCTTTCTTT. Its protein product is CVEGAFNTEAFF.

The chain joins TRBV20-1 to TRBJ2-1, with 9 bases that match TRBD2. From germline, CDR1 is DFQATT and CDR2 SNEGSKA (reference sequence). This CDR3 has 15 residues. V gave up 3 bases and J gave up 0 bases; unmatched junction bases: 3. The CDR3 DNA sequence: TGCAGTGCTAGCCTAGCGGGGAGCTCCTACAATGAGCAGTTCTTC. Translating it yields CSASLAGSSYNEQFF.

The J gene is TRBJ2-7, the V gene TRBV7-4, with 9 bases aligning to TRBD1. The ends lost 4 bases at V and 5 bases at J; junction bases unmatched: 6. Germline lookup yields CDR1 SGHVT and CDR2 SQSDAQ. This CDR3 has 14 amino acids. For the CDR3, the DNA is TGTGCCAGCAGCTCCCGGGACAGGGTCAACGAGCAGTACTTC. Its protein is CASSSRDRVNEQYF.

This clonotype showed up just a few times. J is TRBJ2-7 and V is TRBV7-2; D possibly corresponds to TRBD1 (6 bases). V dropped 2 bases and J dropped 3 bases, with 14 bases sitting between them. The germline gives CDR1 SGHTA, CDR2 FQGNSA. This CDR3 has 15 amino acids. CDR3 region: CASSLYTDSFYEQYF. For the CDR3, the DNA is TGTGCCAGCAGCTTATATACGGACAGTTTCTACGAGCAGTACTTC.

In this sample, this clonotype turned up a few times. The rearrangement links TRBV6-5 to TRBJ2-3; 10 nucleotides agree with TRBD1. The CDR3 has 16 amino acids. J was trimmed by 3 bases and V by 5 bases; bases with no gene match: 8. Germline V gives CDR1 MNHEY, CDR2 SVGAGI. CDR3 sequence (DNA): TGTGCCAGCAGTCGAATTGACAGGGGGCGTACAGATACGCAGTATTTT. It is translated as CASSRIDRGRTDTQYF.

The gene calls are TRBV7-6 and TRBJ2-6, with 8 bases identical to TRBD1. Germline-derived CDR1 and CDR2 are SGHVS and FNYEAQ. This CDR3 is 18 amino acids long. V lost 3 bases, J lost 0 bases, and 7 bases stayed unmatched. The CDR3 nucleotides read TGTGCCAGCAGCTTCGCCGGGACAGGCCCCTCTGGGGCCAACGTCCTGACTTTC. Translating it yields CASSFAGTGPSGANVLTF.

This clonotype showed up many times. This sequence joins TRBV12-3 or TRBV12-4 and TRBJ2-7; TRBD1 is a possible D gene (5 bases). CDR3 size: 13 residues. V dropped 5 bases and J dropped 1 base, with 9 bases sitting between them. The CDR3 spells CASSTDKSYEQYF. The CDR3 nucleotides are TGTGCCAGCAGTACGGACAAATCCTACGAGCAGTACTTC.

This clonotype was counted ten times or more. The chain uses TRBV25-1 and TRBJ1-6; possibly TRBD1 for D (5 bases). This CDR3 spans 17 amino acids. From germline, CDR1 is MGHDK and CDR2 SYGVNS. Trimming stripped 7 bases from V and 10 bases from J, with 26 bases between. Here the CDR3 reads CASTPGQGSVLGSPLHF. The CDR3 bases are TGTGCCAGCACCCCAGGTCAGGGAAGCGTGCTAGGCTCACCCCTCCACTTT.

The chain has TRBV11-3 and TRBJ2-5; either TRBD1 or TRBD2 may supply D (6 bases each). V lost 3 bases and J 3 bases, leaving 26 bases between the germline ends. This CDR3 is 19 amino acids long. Germline values: CDR1 SGHNT, CDR2 YENEEA. The CDR3 DNA is TGTGCCAGCAGCTTCCCGAGATTCTTAGCAGGGGAGGATGAAGAGACCCAGTACTTC. It translates to CASSFPRFLAGEDEETQYF.

This chain connects TRBV11-2 to TRBJ1-5; D unclear. This CDR3 has 15 amino acids. V lost 2 bases and J 3 bases, leaving 11 bases between the germline ends. CDR1 SGHAT and CDR2 FQNNGV come from the germline V gene. CDR3 DNA sequence: TGTGCCAGCAGCTTACGTTGGGAACCCAATCAGCCCCAGCATTTT. It specifies CASSLRWEPNQPQHF.

This clonotype came up a few times. V usage is TRBV7-2 and J usage is TRBJ2-3, with TRBD1 matching over 7 bases. In germline, CDR1 is SGHTA, CDR2 FQGNSA. CDR3 size: 15 residues. The V and J ends lost 3 bases and 9 bases, in that order; junction bases with no gene match: 12. CDR3 region: CASSLNRGEVGTQYF. Here the CDR3 DNA reads TGTGCCAGCAGCTTGAACAGGGGCGAGGTAGGGACGCAGTATTTT.

This clonotype was recorded at least ten times. The chain links TRBV29-1 to TRBJ2-7; D may correspond to TRBD1 or TRBD2 (6 bases each). Per germline, CDR1 SQVTM and CDR2 ANQGSEA. The V gene lost 3 bases and the J gene lost 0 bases, with 18 bases spanning the gap. This CDR3 is 16 amino acids long. CDR3 sequence (DNA): TGCAGCGTTGAGTCGGGGGCCACCGGAAGCTCCTACGAGCAGTACTTC. This sequence encodes CSVESGATGSSYEQYF.

This clonotype is a singleton in its sample. A clone one base away is much larger, so this may be a read error. The CDR3 does not end in the conserved phenylalanine or tryptophan, so this is likely a read error. The gene calls are TRBV11-2 and TRBJ2-2; D unresolved. Trimming removed 5 bases at V and 4 bases at J, with 14 bases between. Per the germline V gene, CDR1 is SGHAT and CDR2 is FQNNGV. The CDR3 covers 15 residues. The CDR3 is CASSGFAAFTGELFL. Here the CDR3 DNA reads TGTGCCAGCAGCGGCTTCGCGGCCTTCACCGGGGAGCTGTTTCTT.

The chain couples TRBV7-2 to TRBJ2-7; 12 nucleotides match TRBD2. The CDR3 contains 16 residues. Germline V CDR1 and CDR2: SGHTA, FQGNSA. V dropped 5 bases and J dropped 2; count of bases not matched to a gene: 7. The CDR3 DNA reads as TGTGCCAGCAGCGGCGGACTAGCGGGGCACGCCTACGAGCAGTACTTC. Amino acid sequence: CASSGGLAGHAYEQYF.

J is TRBJ2-6 and V is TRBV28, with D hard to call. Trimming took off 1 base at V and 1 base at J, with 8 bases between the two ends. Germline CDR1 and CDR2: MDHEN and SYDVKM. The CDR3 length is 16 residues. The CDR3 nucleotides are TGTGCCAGCAGTTTATTTTTTCAGTCTGGGGCCAACGTCCTGACTTTC. It codes for CASSLFFQSGANVLTF.

V gene TRBV12-3 or TRBV12-4 combines with J gene TRBJ1-2; TRBD1 matches at 9 bases. The trim removed 5 bases at V and 4 bases at J, leaving 14 bases unmatched. This CDR3 has 17 amino acids. This chain's CDR3 is CASSPTGTGSSGYGYTF. CDR3 nucleotides: TGTGCCAGCAGTCCGACCGGGACAGGGTCTTCGGGCTATGGCTACACCTTC.

Worth noting for this clonotype: The junction differs from germline at one of its ends, possibly a read error. V is TRBV3-1 and J is TRBJ2-5; D is unresolved. CDR3 size: 15 residues. From germline, CDR1 is LGHDT and CDR2 YNNKEL (reference sequence). The CDR3 sequence is CVSSPLDRSQETQYF. The CDR3 DNA follows: TGTGTCAGCAGCCCCTTGGACCGGTCACAAGAGACCCAGTACTTC.